This is a list of T cell receptor beta chains from one sample in a study of CD8 T cells in Susac syndrome. TCRdb redid the calling of the immunoSEQ multiplex PCR reads with MiXCR, one entry per CDR3 protein. This table has under 150,000 distinct CDR3 sequences, approximately 96% appearing once. Specimen: CD4+ T cells from PBMCs. These TCRs come from a human donor with Susac syndrome. The conserved cysteine and the conserved F or W are not part of the CDR3 here.

SARTGLADTDTQY	TRBV20-1
SANILAGGDRKQY	TRBV20-1
ASRLWERETQY	TRBV12-3/TRBV12-4
SAGYNEQF	TRBV29-1
ASSPVGEAAQY	TRBV5-4
ASSPRGADTQY	TRBV18
ASSQFRGENEQF	TRBV4-2
ASSLVPSGGGDTQY	TRBV12-3/TRBV12-4
ASSFRAAYNEQF	TRBV7-2
ASSLVARVGEQF	TRBV7-8
SVGSGYNEQF	TRBV29-1
SVATPRGAEAF	TRBV29-1
SARVGEKLGGYT	TRBV20-1
ASSLEFGTLYGYT	TRBV7-2
ASAHHSGANVLT	TRBV9
ASSLTVGMNEQF	TRBV28
ASSRDSNYGYT	TRBV5-4
ASRVGQGANEKLF	TRBV6-5
ASSWRGARANPNTEAF	TRBV6-5
ASSKLAGGRRVDTQY	TRBV11-2
ASSPDGTMVGYT	TRBV27
ASSLEGVGRNEQF	TRBV7-6
ASSQGFGAGRYEQY	TRBV4-1
ASSPRGNQPQH	TRBV12-3/TRBV12-4
ASSSNEGAKQY	TRBV3-1
ASSPSNGQGYGANVLT	TRBV18
ASSLRFSYNEQF	TRBV13
SARAGVGSEQY	TRBV20-1
ASSAQTGGQETQY	TRBV9
ASSPGTEAF	TRBV7-2
ASSQPGNTGNTIY	TRBV4-2
SVQISYNEQF	TRBV29-1
ASLMESLYNEQF	TRBV12-3/TRBV12-4
ASSYNRLHGTDTQY	TRBV6-2/TRBV6-3
ASSPGTGLEQY	TRBV7-3
SADPISLPGLDLLWETQY	TRBV20-1
SVEGVNTEAF	TRBV29-1
ASGVMVGSNEQF	TRBV6-5
SPGLAGNDEQF	TRBV20-1
SAGTRSEQF	TRBV20-1
ASSPTGTGYNEQF	TRBV5-1